This T cell receptor beta chain was retrieved from a study of blood T cell repertoires in COVID-19. Study summary: Donors in the United States, Italy and Spain gave samples during acute or convalescent COVID-19. From T cells, B-cell-depleted T cells, or PBMCs came the material, which was cDNA or gDNA.

This clone was recorded only once. Assay used: immunoSEQ multiplex PCR; TCRdb lists only in-frame clones, some missing. The sample records 180,000 or so clones, 75% to 80% being singletons. Sequencing was performed on peripheral blood. This clonotype was obtained from a woman between 45 and 65 years old with active or convalescent COVID-19.

The CDR3 DNA reads as TGTGCCAGTAGCCGACAGGTGAGCTCCTACGAGCAGTACTTC. Protein product: CASSRQVSSYEQYF. The chain uses TRBV19 and TRBJ2-7; a possible D gene is TRBD1 (6 bases). CDR1 is LNHDA, CDR2 SQIVND, per germline (reference sequence). CDR3 length: 14 residues. V was shortened by 6 bases and J by 0 bases, with 12 bases between the two germline ends.